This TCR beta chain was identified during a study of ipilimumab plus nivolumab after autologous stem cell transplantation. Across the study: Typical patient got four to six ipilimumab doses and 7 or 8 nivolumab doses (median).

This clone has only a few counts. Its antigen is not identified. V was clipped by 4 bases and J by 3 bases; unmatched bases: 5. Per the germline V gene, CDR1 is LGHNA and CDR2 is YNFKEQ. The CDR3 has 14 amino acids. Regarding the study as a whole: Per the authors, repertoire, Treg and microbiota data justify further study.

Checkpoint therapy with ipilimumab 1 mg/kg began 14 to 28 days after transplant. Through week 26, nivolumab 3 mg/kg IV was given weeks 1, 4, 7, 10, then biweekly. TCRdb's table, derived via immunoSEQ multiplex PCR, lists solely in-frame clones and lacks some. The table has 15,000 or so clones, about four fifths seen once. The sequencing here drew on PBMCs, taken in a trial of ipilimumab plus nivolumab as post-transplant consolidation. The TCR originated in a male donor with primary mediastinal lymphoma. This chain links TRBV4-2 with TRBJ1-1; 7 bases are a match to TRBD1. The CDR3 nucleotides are TGTGCCAGCAGCCCCGGGACAGATTACACTGAAGCTTTCTTT. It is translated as CASSPGTDYTEAFF.